The 16 T cell receptor beta chains presented below share a single source sample, sequenced in a study of cytomegalovirus exposure and HLA in healthy donors. Vbeta (60) and Jbeta (13) primers were used in the PCR. The table came from immunoSEQ multiplex PCR; TCRdb's copy has only in-frame clones and leaves some out. The sample consists of approximately 100,000 clones, about 80% of them appearing once. Sequencing was carried out using PBMCs. The receptor source for this set is a woman between 45 and 65 years old in good health and CMV-seropositive.

The table lists this clone with a few counts. The chain employs TRBV4-1 and TRBJ2-1; the D gene is possibly TRBD2 (5 bases). V dropped 2 bases and J dropped 8 bases, with 13 bases sitting between them. The CDR3 runs to 14 residues. Germline V gene data show CDR1 as MGHRA and CDR2 as YSYEKL. The CDR3 protein is CASSQLAVGDEQFF. The CDR3 nucleotides are TGCGCCAGCAGCCAACTAGCCGTTGGGGATGAGCAGTTCTTC.

The J gene is TRBJ2-7, the V gene TRBV6-1; 9 bases match TRBD1. The CDR3 consists of 16 residues. J gave up 3 bases and V 0 bases, and 6 bases lay outside the gene matches. CDR1 is MNHNS, CDR2 SASEGT, per germline. DNA of the CDR3: TGTGCCAGCAGTGAAGCGACGACAGGGGGGGTCTACGAGCAGTACTTC. It translates to CASSEATTGGVYEQYF.

The rearrangement links TRBV5-1 to TRBJ2-1; no reliable D call. CDR1 and CDR2 (germline): SGHRS, YFSETQ. V was pared by 0 bases and J by 5 bases, with 6 bases between. The CDR3 length is 13 residues. The CDR3 nucleotides read TGCGCCAGCAGCTTGGTACGCGACAATGAGCAGTTCTTC. It codes for CASSLVRDNEQFF.

This clone was found a few times. The chain links TRBV9 to TRBJ2-1; TRBD2 aligns across 10 bases. Germline trimming cut 3 bases from V and 8 bases from J; bases unmatched to any gene: 8. Germline lookup yields CDR1 SGDLS and CDR2 YYNGEE. This CDR3 comprises 15 residues. The CDR3 is CASSGAGGALDEQFF. The CDR3 coding sequence is TGTGCCAGCAGCGGAGCGGGGGGGGCTCTCGATGAGCAGTTCTTC.

The chain links TRBV6-5 to TRBJ1-2, with TRBD1 matching over 8 bases. This CDR3 has 15 amino acids. V trimming: 2 bases; J trimming: 3 bases; junction bases outside the gene matches: 5. Germline V CDR1 and CDR2: MNHEY, SVGAGI. DNA for the CDR3: TGTGCCAGCAGTTACGAACGGACAGGGCACTATGGCTACACCTTC. Its protein product is CASSYERTGHYGYTF.

V is TRBV2 and J is TRBJ2-7, with D possibly being TRBD2 (6 bases). Trimming took 8 bases from V and 2 from J, leaving 16 bases between them. There are 14 residues in the CDR3. The V gene's germline CDR1 is SNHLY and CDR2 FYNNEI. CDR3 sequence reads: CASGPGVNAYEQYF. The CDR3 nucleotides read TGTGCCAGCGGCCCGGGAGTCAACGCCTACGAGCAGTACTTC.

This chain uses TRBV19 with TRBJ1-1; a weak D match, TRBD1 (5 bases). V lost 7 bases and J 0 bases, leaving 12 bases between the germline ends. The CDR3 contains 14 residues. Germline V lookup: CDR1 LNHDA, CDR2 SQIVND (reference sequence). The CDR3, as DNA: TGTGCCAGTAACTCGCAGGGAATGAACACTGAAGCTTTCTTT. Amino acid sequence: CASNSQGMNTEAFF.

This clone was observed a handful of times. The V call is TRBV4-3, the J call TRBJ1-4; no clear D. The CDR3 has 19 residues. The germline CDR1 and CDR2 sequences are LGHNA and YSLEER. The V gene lost 0 bases and the J gene lost 8 bases, with 25 bases spanning the gap. CDR3 coding DNA: TGCGCCAGCAGCCAAGATCTACGGCAGGCTTACCTTTCACGGGAAAAACTGTTTTTT. This sequence encodes CASSQDLRQAYLSREKLFF.

This sequence joins TRBV6-6 and TRBJ2-7; D is perhaps TRBD1 (5 bases). From germline, CDR1 is MNHNY and CDR2 SVGAGI (reference sequence). The CDR3 runs 15 residues. The V gene lost 2 bases and the J gene lost 0 bases, with 11 bases spanning the gap. The CDR3: CASSYGAVGSYEQYF. The DNA of the CDR3 is TGTGCCAGCAGTTACGGGGCGGTGGGCTCCTACGAGCAGTACTTC.

The chain uses TRBV5-5 and TRBJ2-7; 7 nucleotides match TRBD2. The V and J ends lost 3 bases and 3 bases, in that order; junction bases with no gene match: 9. Germline lookup yields CDR1 SGHKS and CDR2 YYEKEE (reference sequence). The CDR3 is 15 amino acids. CDR3 sequence: CASSSGLGMDYEQYF. CDR3 DNA: TGTGCCAGCAGCTCCGGACTAGGTATGGACTACGAGCAGTACTTC. The full variable domain, with the rest looked up from reference TRBV5-5 and TRBJ2-7, is DAGVTQSPTHLIKTRGQQVTLRCSPISGHKSVSWYQQVLGQGPQFIFQYYEKEERGRGNFPDRFSARQFPNYSSELNVNALLLGDSALYLCASSSGLGMDYEQYFGPGTRLTVT.

This clone was counted a few times. The chain has TRBV27 and TRBJ2-4; TRBD1 matches at 9 bases. Trimming took 0 bases from V and 8 from J; bases not matched to a gene: 8. The V gene's germline CDR1 is MNHEY and CDR2 SMNVEV (reference sequence). The CDR3 consists of 16 residues. The CDR3 DNA is TGTGCCAGCAGTTTATCGAGTGGGACAGGGTGGGACATTCAGTACTTC. Translation: CASSLSSGTGWDIQYF.

This clone has only a few counts. The CDR3 spells CASSLAPRSYEQYF. For the CDR3, the DNA is TGTGCCAGCAGCTTAGCCCCTAGGAGCTACGAGCAGTACTTC. V gene TRBV7-9 combines with J gene TRBJ2-7; D ambiguous. The CDR3 consists of 14 residues. Trimming left V 0 bases short and J 3 bases short, with 9 bases between. Germline V CDR1 and CDR2: SEHNR, FQNEAQ (reference sequence).

The rearrangement links TRBV9 to TRBJ2-7; 10 positions match TRBD2. This CDR3 has 14 amino acids. Germline CDR1 and CDR2: SGDLS and YYNGEE. Unmatched junction bases numbered 5, after V lost 4 bases and J lost 4 bases. In DNA, the CDR3 is TGTGCCAGCAGCACACTAGCGGGACCTTACGAGCAGTACTTC. Translating it yields CASSTLAGPYEQYF.

This chain links TRBV6-4 with TRBJ2-3; TRBD1 matches 7 bases. The CDR3 totals 14 residues. The germline CDR1 and CDR2 sequences are MRHNA and SNTAGT. J lost 4 bases, V lost 3 bases, and 4 bases had no gene match. This CDR3 is CASSDIGGSDTQYF. The CDR3 DNA follows: TGTGCCAGCAGTGATATAGGGGGCTCAGATACGCAGTATTTT.

As to this clone: One junction end disagrees with the germline gene, perhaps due to a read error. The chain carries TRBV6-1 and TRBJ2-5; possible D gene TRBD1, 6 bases. The length of the CDR3 is 15 residues. Germline CDR1 and CDR2: MNHNS and SASEGT. The CDR3 DNA follows: TGTGCCAGCAGTAGGGGACACGACCCGACGGAGATCCAGTACTTC. The encoded protein is CASSRGHDPTEIQYF.

The rearrangement joins TRBV2 to TRBJ1-3, with D uncertain. From germline, CDR1 is SNHLY and CDR2 FYNNEI. V lost 3 bases and J 8 bases, leaving 11 bases between the germline ends. The CDR3 totals 13 residues. CDR3 DNA sequence: TGTGCCAGCAGTGAGACAAGGAAGTACACCATATATTTT. This sequence encodes CASSETRKYTIYF.